These T cell receptor beta chains were read from a single sample in a study of T cells after yellow fever vaccination. MiXCR, applied by TCRdb to the 5' RACE reads, yields one record per CDR3 protein. The data show 300,000 to 400,000 distinct CDR3 sequences, with 8.5% to 10% seen just once and approximately 19% held by the top ten. Sequenced material: PBMCs, taken on the day of the first yellow fever vaccination. Every receptor here comes from a man between 18 and 35 years old who received the YFV17D yellow fever vaccine. Both conserved end residues are part of each CDR3. The D gene is left open where the match is weak. Only part of the rows carry a size: once, few, many, or a class if the clone is expanded.

v_call	j_call	d_call	clone_size	cdr3_nt	cdr3_aa
TRBV5-4	TRBJ2-5	-	few	TGTGCCAGCAGCGCCTTACAGGGTAGTGGGACCCAGTACTTC	CASSALQGSGTQYF
TRBV4-1	TRBJ1-5	-	few	TGCGCCAGCAGCCGAAGGACAGATAGCAATCAGCCCCAGCATTTT	CASSRRTDSNQPQHF
TRBV29-1	TRBJ1-2	-	many	TGCAGCGTTGAGGAGGTTTCTAACTATGGCTACACCTTC	CSVEEVSNYGYTF
TRBV4-3	TRBJ2-3	-	-	TGCGCCAGCAGCCAGCGGGCCCTATACACAGATACGCAGTATTTT	CASSQRALYTDTQYF
TRBV5-1	TRBJ2-2	-	few	TGCGCCAGCAGCTCAACAGGATACAGTGGGACCGGGGAGCTGTTTTTT	CASSSTGYSGTGELFF
TRBV12-3/TRBV12-4	TRBJ2-7	-	many	TGTGCCAGCAGTTTAGCAGGGAGTGAGCAGTACTTC	CASSLAGSEQYF
TRBV20-1	TRBJ1-1	TRBD1	-	TGCAGTGCTGTCCCGGGACAGGGTTACACTGAAGCTTTCTTT	CSAVPGQGYTEAFF
TRBV4-3	TRBJ2-3	TRBD2	-	TGCGCCAGCAGCCAAGTGGTGGGGGTGGGACTAGCGACAGGGGATACGCAGTATTTT	CASSQVVGVGLATGDTQYF
TRBV4-3	TRBJ1-2	TRBD1	-	TGCGCCAGCAGCCAAGAGTGGGACAGGGCGAACCCTAACTATGGCTACACCTTC	CASSQEWDRANPNYGYTF
TRBV9	TRBJ1-3	TRBD1	-	TGTGCCAGCAGCCCCCGGACAGGGCTAATCGCTGGAAACACCATATATTTT	CASSPRTGLIAGNTIYF
TRBV11-2	TRBJ2-1	-	-	TGTGCCAGCAGCCCCAGACAGATCGAGCAGTTCTTC	CASSPRQIEQFF
TRBV28	TRBJ2-1	TRBD2	many	TGTGCCAGCAGCCTACCGGGACTAGCGGGGACGAGCTCCTACAATGAGCAGTTCTTC	CASSLPGLAGTSSYNEQFF
TRBV14	TRBJ2-7	-	-	TGTGCCAGCAGCCTCCTGGGGGGGGCCCTACCCTACGAGCAGTACTTC	CASSLLGGALPYEQYF
TRBV19	TRBJ2-3	-	-	TGTGCCAGTAGTGTGCGACTTGCGGGCGCAGATACGCAGTATTTT	CASSVRLAGADTQYF